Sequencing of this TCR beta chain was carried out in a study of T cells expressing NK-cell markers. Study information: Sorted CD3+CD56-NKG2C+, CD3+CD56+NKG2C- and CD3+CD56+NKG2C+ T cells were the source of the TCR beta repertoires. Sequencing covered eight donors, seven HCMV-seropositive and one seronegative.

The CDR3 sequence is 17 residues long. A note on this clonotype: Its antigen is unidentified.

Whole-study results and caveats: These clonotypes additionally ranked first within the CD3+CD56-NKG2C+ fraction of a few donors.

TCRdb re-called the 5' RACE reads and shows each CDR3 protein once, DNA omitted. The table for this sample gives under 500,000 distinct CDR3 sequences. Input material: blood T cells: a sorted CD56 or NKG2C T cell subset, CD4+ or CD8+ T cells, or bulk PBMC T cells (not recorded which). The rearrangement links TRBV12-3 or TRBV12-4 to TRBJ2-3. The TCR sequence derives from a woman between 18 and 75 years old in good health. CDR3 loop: CASSLAGVYGGTDTQYF.